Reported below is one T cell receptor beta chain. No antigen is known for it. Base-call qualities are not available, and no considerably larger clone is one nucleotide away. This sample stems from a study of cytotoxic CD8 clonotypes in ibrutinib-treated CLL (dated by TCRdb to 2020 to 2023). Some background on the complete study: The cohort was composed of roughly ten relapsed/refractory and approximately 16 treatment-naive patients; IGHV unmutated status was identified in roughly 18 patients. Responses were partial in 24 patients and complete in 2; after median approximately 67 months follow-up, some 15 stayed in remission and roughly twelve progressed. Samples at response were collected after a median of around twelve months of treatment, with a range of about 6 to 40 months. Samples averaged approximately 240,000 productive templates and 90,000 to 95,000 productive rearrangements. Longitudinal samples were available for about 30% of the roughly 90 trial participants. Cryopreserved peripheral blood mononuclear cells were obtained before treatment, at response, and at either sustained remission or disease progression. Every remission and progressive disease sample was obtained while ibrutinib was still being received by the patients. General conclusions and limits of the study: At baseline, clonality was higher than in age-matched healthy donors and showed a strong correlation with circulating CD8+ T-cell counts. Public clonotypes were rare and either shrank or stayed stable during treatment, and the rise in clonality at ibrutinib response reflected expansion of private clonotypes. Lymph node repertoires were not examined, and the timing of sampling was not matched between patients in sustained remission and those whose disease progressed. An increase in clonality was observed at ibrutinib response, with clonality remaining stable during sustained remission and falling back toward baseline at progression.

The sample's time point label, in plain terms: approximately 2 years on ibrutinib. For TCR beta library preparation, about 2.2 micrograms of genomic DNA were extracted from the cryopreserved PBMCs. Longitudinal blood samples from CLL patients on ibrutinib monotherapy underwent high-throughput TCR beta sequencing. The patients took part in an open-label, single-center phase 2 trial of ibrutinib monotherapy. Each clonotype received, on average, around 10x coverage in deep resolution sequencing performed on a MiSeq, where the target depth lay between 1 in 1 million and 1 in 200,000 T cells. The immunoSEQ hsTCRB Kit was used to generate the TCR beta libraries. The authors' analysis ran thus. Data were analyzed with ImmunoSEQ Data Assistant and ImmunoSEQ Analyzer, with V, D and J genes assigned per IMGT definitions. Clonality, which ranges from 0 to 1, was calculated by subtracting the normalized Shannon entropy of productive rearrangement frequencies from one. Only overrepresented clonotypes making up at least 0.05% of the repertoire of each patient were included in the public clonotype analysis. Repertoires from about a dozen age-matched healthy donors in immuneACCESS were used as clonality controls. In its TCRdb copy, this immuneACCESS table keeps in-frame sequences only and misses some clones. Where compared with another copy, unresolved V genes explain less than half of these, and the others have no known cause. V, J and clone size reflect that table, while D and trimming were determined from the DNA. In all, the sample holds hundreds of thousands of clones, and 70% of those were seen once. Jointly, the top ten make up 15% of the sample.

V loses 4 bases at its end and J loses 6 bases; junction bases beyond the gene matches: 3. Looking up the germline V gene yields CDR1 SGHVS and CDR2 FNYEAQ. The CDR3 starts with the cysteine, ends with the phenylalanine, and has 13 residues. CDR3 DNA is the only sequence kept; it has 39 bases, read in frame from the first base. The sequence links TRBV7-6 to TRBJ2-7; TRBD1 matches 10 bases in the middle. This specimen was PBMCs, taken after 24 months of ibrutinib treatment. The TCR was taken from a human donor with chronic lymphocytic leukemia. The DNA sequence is TGTGCCAGCAGCTGGGGACAGGGGAGCGAGCAGTACTTC. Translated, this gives CASSWGQGSEQYF.